This T cell receptor (beta chain) is drawn from a study of cytomegalovirus exposure and HLA in healthy donors. Both 60 Vbeta primers and 13 Jbeta primers went into the PCR. Generated by immunoSEQ multiplex PCR, the TCRdb table keeps only in-frame clones and is missing some. This sample has about 170,000 clones; roughly 84% occur once, and the top ten carry roughly 1.5%. This clonotype was sampled from a male donor in good health and CMV-seronegative. Source material: PBMCs.

CDR3 nucleotide sequence: TGTGCCAGCAGCTTATGGGGAGGGGATGAGCAGTTCTTC. Translated: CASSLWGGDEQFF. V gene TRBV7-7 combines with J gene TRBJ2-1, with 7 bases identical to TRBD2. Germline V lookup: CDR1 SSHAT, CDR2 FNYEAQ (reference sequence). The CDR3 covers 13 residues. With 2 bases clipped from V and 8 bases from J, the junction kept 3 bases outside the gene matches.